This TCR beta chain was captured in a study of blood T cells in healthy people across ages. General study points: Unsorted PBMCs blocked a conclusive comparison of naive and antigen-experienced cells.

A J-beta primer mix and a sample-barcoded 5' primer were used in a second PCR of about 7 to 12 cycles. Using its own MiXCR run on the 5' RACE reads, TCRdb lists one record per CDR3 protein. This table holds 1.5 million or so distinct CDR3 sequences, 35% to 45% found once. Comment on this clonotype: Its cognate antigen is unknown.

This clonotype originated in a woman under 30 in good health. The sample comprised blood.

CDR3 bases: TGCAGCGTCGAGACAGGGCGGGGGGAGACCCAGTTCTTC. It codes for CSVETGRGETQFF. The chain joins TRBV29-1 to TRBJ2-1; D is possibly TRBD2 (8 bases). The CDR3 covers 13 residues. CDR1 SQVTM and CDR2 ANQGSEA come from the germline V gene. The V gene lost 6 bases and the J gene lost 13 bases, with 22 bases spanning the gap.